The clone carrying this T cell receptor (beta chain) was detected only a few times. TCRdb independently ran MiXCR on the 5' RACE reads; one entry per CDR3 protein. The sample includes about 420,000 distinct CDR3 sequences, more than 20% of them seen just once. Germline lookup yields CDR1 MGHDK and CDR2 SYGVNS. V lost 2 bases, J lost 4 bases, and 8 bases stayed unmatched. This CDR3 has 16 amino acids. These data belong to a study of T-cell memory formation after mild COVID-19. This chain joins TRBV25-1 and TRBJ2-1; 7 positions agree with TRBD2. The sequence derives from an adult woman who had mild COVID-19 (a few samples of this study predate the infection). Cell type and time point are not known. Material: PBMCs or a T cell subset sorted from them (not recorded which). The CDR3 spells CASSETALADYNEQFF. In nucleotides, the CDR3 is TGTGCCAGCAGTGAAACCGCTCTAGCGGATTACAATGAGCAGTTCTTC.